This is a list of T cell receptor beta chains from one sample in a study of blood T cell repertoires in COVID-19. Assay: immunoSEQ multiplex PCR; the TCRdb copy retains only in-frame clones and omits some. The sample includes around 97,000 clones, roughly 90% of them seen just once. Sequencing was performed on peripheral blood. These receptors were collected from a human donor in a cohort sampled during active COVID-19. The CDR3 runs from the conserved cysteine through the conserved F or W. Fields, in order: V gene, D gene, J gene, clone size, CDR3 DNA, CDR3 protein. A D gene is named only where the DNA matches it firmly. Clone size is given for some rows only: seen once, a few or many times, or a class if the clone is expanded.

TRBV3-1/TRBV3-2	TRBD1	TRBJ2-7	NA	TGTGCCAGCAGCCTGCTCGGACAGGGAATCTACGAGCAGTACTTC	CASSLLGQGIYEQYF
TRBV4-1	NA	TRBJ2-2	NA	TGCGCCAGCAGCCAACTTACTAGCACCGGGGAGCTGTTTTTT	CASSQLTSTGELFF
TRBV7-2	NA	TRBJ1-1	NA	TGTGCCAGCAGCTTGCTTAGACTAAGGACGGGGAACACTGAAGCTTTCTTT	CASSLLRLRTGNTEAFF
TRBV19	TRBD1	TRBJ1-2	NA	TGTGCCAGTACCGGGACAGGGCTCTATGGCTACACCTTC	CASTGTGLYGYTF
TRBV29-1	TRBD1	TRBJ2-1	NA	TGCAGCGTTGCAGGGGGTAGTCTCCCAAATGAGCAGTTCTTC	CSVAGGSLPNEQFF
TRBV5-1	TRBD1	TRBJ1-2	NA	TGCGCCAGCAGCCTAATCCCGGGACAGATGGAAACTGGTGGCTACACCTTC	CASSLIPGQMETGGYTF
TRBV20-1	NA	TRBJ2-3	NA	TGCAGTGCTAATGAAAACAGGGCTTTAGTCCCAGATACGCAGTATTTT	CSANENRALVPDTQYF
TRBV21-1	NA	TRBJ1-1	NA	TGTGCCAGCAGCAAAGAGGGCCGGGTAGGGGCACTCACTGAAGCTTTCTTT	CASSKEGRVGALTEAFF
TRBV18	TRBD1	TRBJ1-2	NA	TGTGCCAGCTCACCTCAGACAGGGGATAGAGGCTACACCTTC	CASSPQTGDRGYTF
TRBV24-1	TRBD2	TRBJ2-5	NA	TGTGCCACCAGTGAAAGAAGACTAGCGGGAGGCCAAGAGACCCAGTACTTC	CATSERRLAGGQETQYF
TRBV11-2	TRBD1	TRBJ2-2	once	TGTGCCAGCAGCAGACTGGGACAGGGGCCCGGGGAGCTGTTTTTT	CASSRLGQGPGELFF
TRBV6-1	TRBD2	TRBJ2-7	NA	TGTGCCAGCAGTGAAATTGGCGGGAGGGCCAAATGGAACTACGAGCAGTACTTC	CASSEIGGRAKWNYEQYF
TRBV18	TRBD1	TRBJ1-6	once	TGTGCCAGCTCACCCCGGACAGGGGATAATTCACCCCTCCACTTT	CASSPRTGDNSPLHF
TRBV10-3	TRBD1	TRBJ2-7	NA	TGTGCCACCCAAGGACCGGGACAGGGGGCGAGCGAGCAGTACTTC	CATQGPGQGASEQYF
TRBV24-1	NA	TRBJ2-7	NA	TGTGCCACCAGTCCAGGGGACCCATACGAGCAGTACTTC	CATSPGDPYEQYF
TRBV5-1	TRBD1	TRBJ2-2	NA	TGCGCCAGCAGCTGGGCACCGGGACAGGAGGAGAGGGGCACCGGGGAGCTGTTTTTT	CASSWAPGQEERGTGELFF
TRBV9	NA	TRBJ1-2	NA	TGTGCCAGCGGCAGGGGTAACTATGGCTACACCTTC	CASGRGNYGYTF
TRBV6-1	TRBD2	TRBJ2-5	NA	TGTGCCAGCAGTGAATTAGCGGGAGGGCAAGAGACCCAGTACTTC	CASSELAGGQETQYF
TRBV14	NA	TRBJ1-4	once	TGTGCCAGCAGCCCCGACGGAGTTAAGCTGTTTTTT	CASSPDGVKLFF
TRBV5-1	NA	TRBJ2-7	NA	TGCGCCAGCAGCGATAGGAGGGCAGCGCCCTACGAGCAGTACTTC	CASSDRRAAPYEQYF
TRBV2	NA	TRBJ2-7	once	TGTGCCAGCAGTGAGGAGGATTACGAGCAGTACTTC	CASSEEDYEQYF
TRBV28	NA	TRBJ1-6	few	TGTGCCAGCAGTACGGTACAGGGAAATTCACCCCTCCACTTT	CASSTVQGNSPLHF